Each of the 26 T cell receptor beta chains below was sequenced from the same sample in a study of early T cells in non-severe SARS-CoV-2 infection. TCRdb ran MiXCR on the 5' RACE reads and lists one entry per CDR3 protein. The sample lists roughly 70,000 distinct CDR3 sequences, approximately 12% seen once, with roughly 1.3% in the top ten. Specimen: whole blood. The receptor set was obtained from an adult who was a healthcare worker with PCR-confirmed SARS-CoV-2 infection or an uninfected control (not recorded which).

This clonotype was picked up many times. CDR3 DNA: TGTGCCAGCAGCGGGGGGCTTGTTTCGTCCCAGTACTTC. Translated, it gives CASSGGLVSSQYF. V is TRBV6-2 or TRBV6-3 and J is TRBJ2-5; D might be TRBD2 (7 bases). There are 13 residues in the CDR3. Per the germline V gene, CDR1 is MNHEY and CDR2 is SVGEGT. Trimming pared 6 bases from V and 9 bases from J, leaving 17 bases between.

The CDR3 coding sequence is TGCAGCGTTGGGACTAGCGGAGGAGAGACCCAGTACTTC. This translates into CSVGTSGGETQYF. The chain carries TRBV29-1 and TRBJ2-5; 10 positions agree with TRBD2. Germline CDR1 and CDR2: SQVTM and ANQGSEA. Trimming at V came to 4 bases and at J to 4 bases, leaving 3 bases not matched to a gene. CDR3 length equals 13 residues. The full variable domain, its missing parts supplied by reference TRBV29-1 and TRBJ2-5, is SAVISQKPSRDICQRGTSLTIQCQVDSQVTMMFWYRQQPGQSLTLIATANQGSEATYESGFVIDKFPISRPNLTFSTLTVSNMSPEDSSIYLCSVGTSGGETQYFGPGTRLLVL.

In this sample, this clonotype turned up a few times. Since a much larger clone is just one base distant, this may be a read error. The chain is built from TRBV7-2 and TRBJ2-5; D is undetermined. The germline V gene has CDR1 SGHTA and CDR2 FQGNSA. The CDR3 loop spans 13 amino acids. CDR3 loop: CANSLGLFETQYF. Here the CDR3 DNA reads TGTGCCAACAGCTTAGGTCTTTTCGAGACCCAGTACTTC.

This clonotype was seen repeatedly, ten times or more. The rearrangement joins TRBV28 to TRBJ1-2; TRBD1 agrees at 8 bases. With 2 bases clipped from V and 5 bases from J, the junction kept 7 bases outside the gene matches. The CDR3 spans 15 residues. The germline V gene has CDR1 MDHEN and CDR2 SYDVKM. The CDR3 DNA follows: TGTGCCAGCAGTTTACCTCAGGGGGCAGGTTATGGCTACACCTTC. As protein: CASSLPQGAGYGYTF.

The genes are TRBV20-1 and TRBJ2-1, with D hard to call. Germline CDR1 DFQATT, CDR2 SNEGSKA (reference sequence). The V end lost 3 bases, the J end lost 6 bases, and 9 bases lay between the germline ends. The CDR3 spans 12 residues. Here the CDR3 DNA reads TGCAGTGCTAGGACTCGACGCAATGAGCAGTTCTTC. It translates to CSARTRRNEQFF.

This rearrangement joins TRBV12-3 or TRBV12-4 to TRBJ2-5; 12 bases fit TRBD1. The CDR3 is 14 amino acids. The V gene end was trimmed by 7 bases and the J gene end by 5 bases; junction bases not matched to a gene: 5. CDR3 protein: CASTWDRGLETQYF. The DNA of the CDR3 is TGTGCCAGCACCTGGGACAGGGGGCTGGAGACCCAGTACTTC.

This clonotype was counted once. A much bigger clone sits one base away, suggesting this may be a read error. In nucleotides, the CDR3 is TGTGCCAGCAGGCCGGGACAGGGTGAGAGTGAAAGACTGTTTTTT. Its protein product is CASRPGQGESERLFF. This chain links TRBV28 with TRBJ1-4; 9 nucleotides align to TRBD1. Per the germline V gene, CDR1 is MDHEN and CDR2 is SYDVKM. The CDR3 loop spans 15 amino acids. Full variable domain (outside the CDR3, taken from reference TRBV28 and TRBJ1-4): DVKVTQSSRYLVKRTGEKVFLECVQDMDHENMFWYRQDPGLGLRLIYFSYDVKMKEKGDIPEGYSVSREKKERFSLILESASTNQTSMYLCASRPGQGESERLFFGSGTQLSVL.

This clonotype was detected ten times or more. The rearrangement uses TRBV18 and TRBJ1-4, with D possibly TRBD1 on 6 matching bases. V was cut by 3 bases and J by 2 bases, with 10 bases left in between. This CDR3 contains 15 residues. Looked up from germline, CDR1 is KGHSH and CDR2 is LQKENI. The CDR3 DNA sequence: TGTGCCAGCTCACCGCCGGGGGCGACTAATGAAAAACTGTTTTTT. Amino acid sequence: CASSPPGATNEKLFF.

The sample holds many counts of this clonotype. The rearrangement uses TRBV3-1 and TRBJ1-1; D is undetermined. Trimming took 10 bases from V and 7 from J, leaving 13 bases between them. CDR3 length: 11 amino acids. CDR1 LGHDT and CDR2 YNNKEL come from the germline V gene (reference sequence). CDR3 sequence (DNA): TGTGCCATCCACACCGAGGGTGAAGCTTTCTTT. Its translation: CAIHTEGEAFF.

Many counts were recorded for this clonotype. A read error may produce the germline difference seen at one junction end. The chain couples TRBV6-6 to TRBJ2-7, with a tentative D call TRBD2 (6 bases). The CDR3 totals 13 residues. From germline, CDR1 is MNHNY and CDR2 SVGAGI (reference sequence). The DNA of the CDR3 is TGTGCCGGCAGTCTAGCGTTCTCCTACGAGCAGTACTTC. Amino acids: CAGSLAFSYEQYF.

The rearrangement uses TRBV7-2 and TRBJ1-2; D gene ambiguous. CDR1 and CDR2 (germline): SGHTA, FQGNSA. The CDR3 has 12 residues. Trimming cost V 5 bases and J 1 base, with 5 bases left between them. CDR3: CASSQNNYGYTF. The CDR3 coding sequence is TGTGCCAGCAGCCAAAATAACTATGGCTACACCTTC.

This clonotype showed up many times. The CDR3 DNA sequence: TGTGCCAGCACTATACGGGGGACAGATCTCTACGAGCAGTACTTC. Translated, it gives CASTIRGTDLYEQYF. The V and J genes are TRBV7-8 and TRBJ2-7, with a weak D call TRBD1 (7 bases). The V gene lost 7 bases and the J gene lost 3 bases, with 19 bases spanning the gap. The CDR3 runs 15 residues. CDR1 is SGHVS and CDR2 is FQNEAQ in the germline V gene.

This clonotype was detected ten times or more. The chain employs TRBV28 and TRBJ2-3, with 10 bases matching TRBD2. CDR3 length: 16 amino acids. The V gene end was trimmed by 2 bases and the J gene end by 1 base; junction bases not matched to a gene: 3. Germline values: CDR1 MDHEN, CDR2 SYDVKM. The CDR3 reads CASSLGGTSGTDTQYF. CDR3 nucleotide sequence: TGTGCCAGCAGTTTAGGGGGGACTAGCGGCACAGATACGCAGTATTTT.

In its sample, this clonotype was seen many times. This chain uses TRBV5-1 with TRBJ2-1, with a possible D match to TRBD1 (5 bases). The CDR3 length is 16 residues. Germline-derived CDR1 and CDR2 are SGHRS and YFSETQ. V was cut by 4 bases and J by 0 bases, with 14 bases left in between. CDR3 sequence: CASSTSGSSSYNEQFF. The CDR3 nucleotides are TGCGCCAGCAGCACGTCAGGGTCTAGCTCCTACAATGAGCAGTTCTTC.

This clonotype was observed at least ten times. The CDR3 DNA follows: TGCAGTGCCAGACAGGACGGGACTTTCAAAGAGACCCAGTACTTC. Protein: CSARQDGTFKETQYF. The chain combines TRBV20-1 with TRBJ2-5; D may be TRBD1 or TRBD2 (6 bases each). CDR1 is DFQATT, CDR2 SNEGSKA, per germline (reference sequence). V was clipped by 6 bases and J by 3 bases, with 20 bases between them. This CDR3 has 15 amino acids.

This clonotype was recorded only once. The chain couples TRBV28 to TRBJ2-7; TRBD2 might be the D (5 bases). Germline V lookup: CDR1 MDHEN, CDR2 SYDVKM. The V gene lost 8 bases and the J gene lost 9 bases, with 23 bases spanning the gap. The length of the CDR3 is 14 residues. CDR3 coding DNA: TGTGCCAGCGGACCTCAAAGGACTGCTTTCGCGCAGTACTTC. Protein sequence: CASGPQRTAFAQYF.

This clonotype was counted ten times or more. The rearrangement joins TRBV20-1 to TRBJ1-1; perhaps TRBD1 as D (6 bases). With 4 bases removed from V and 6 bases from J, the gap between germline ends came to 15 bases. The CDR3 contains 13 residues. The germline CDR1 and CDR2 sequences are DFQATT and SNEGSKA (reference sequence). This CDR3 is CSAIRRGQAEAFF. CDR3 bases: TGCAGTGCTATTAGGAGGGGACAAGCTGAAGCTTTCTTT.

This clonotype came up many times. The V gene is TRBV24-1, the J gene TRBJ2-3; 7 bases fit TRBD2. In germline, CDR1 is KGHDR, CDR2 SFDVKD. Unmatched junction bases numbered 6, after V lost 6 bases and J lost 4 bases. CDR3 size: 14 residues. Written as DNA, the CDR3 is TGTGCCACCAGTCCAGCGGGATTCCCAGATACGCAGTATTTT. This gives the protein CATSPAGFPDTQYF.

This clonotype occurred many times. V gene TRBV21-1 combines with J gene TRBJ2-1; the D call in the table, TRBD2, was not verified against the DNA. TRBV21-1 is designated a pseudogene. The CDR3 length is 20 residues. CDR3 sequence: CASSKGGGFRQLAGGYEQFF. CDR3 bases: TGTGCCAGCAGCAAAGGGGGAGGGTTCAGGCAGCTAGCGGGAGGCTATGAGCAGTTCTTC.

This clonotype was recorded at least ten times. The V gene is TRBV19, the J gene TRBJ2-5, with TRBD2 as a possible D gene (5 bases). Germline V CDR1 and CDR2: LNHDA, SQIVND (reference sequence). The CDR3 covers 14 residues. Trimming took off 2 bases at V and 2 bases at J, with 9 bases between the two ends. The CDR3 region is CASSIRAAQETQYF. In DNA, the CDR3 is TGTGCCAGTAGTATACGAGCGGCGCAAGAGACCCAGTACTTC.

The J gene is TRBJ2-7, the V gene TRBV20-1, with 7 bases lining up with TRBD2. Germline CDR1 and CDR2: DFQATT and SNEGSKA (reference sequence). V lost 1 base and J lost 7; bases outside the gene matches: 10. The CDR3 contains 14 residues. The CDR3 DNA follows: TGCAGTGCTAGAGCTGTTAGCGGGCCCCTTGAGCAGTACTTC. Translated, it gives CSARAVSGPLEQYF.

The chain joins TRBV29-1 to TRBJ1-1; D call uncertain. Trimming cost V 7 bases and J 0 bases, with 12 bases left between them. Germline CDR1 is SQVTM and CDR2 is ANQGSEA. CDR3 length: 13 residues. CDR3 loop: CSAVTGMNTEAFF. The CDR3 coding sequence is TGCAGCGCCGTGACCGGGATGAACACTGAAGCTTTCTTT.

This clonotype was detected ten times or more. The chain is built from TRBV12-3 or TRBV12-4 and TRBJ2-3; TRBD1 matches at 9 bases. V shed 5 bases and J 3 bases; nucleotides not matched to a gene: 9. The CDR3 sequence is 16 residues long. CDR3 residues: CASSLTGQGGTDTQYF. The CDR3 bases are TGTGCCAGCAGTCTCACGGGACAGGGAGGGACAGATACGCAGTATTTT.

The genes are TRBV2 and TRBJ2-1, with D possibly matching TRBD2 (6 bases). The CDR3 has 13 amino acids. Germline assignment: CDR1 SNHLY and CDR2 FYNNEI. V was pared by 4 bases and J by 6 bases, with 10 bases between. CDR3 residues: CASSALTSNEQFF. The CDR3 DNA sequence: TGTGCCAGCAGTGCCCTGACTAGCAATGAGCAGTTCTTC.

This clonotype showed up just a few times. The CDR3 loop is CASRQADSLYNEQFF. DNA for the CDR3: TGTGCCAGCAGACAAGCGGACAGCCTATACAATGAGCAGTTCTTC. The chain employs TRBV28 and TRBJ2-1; weak D call: TRBD1 (6 bases). Trimming took off 6 bases at V and 4 bases at J, with 16 bases between the two ends. In germline, CDR1 is MDHEN, CDR2 SYDVKM. The length of the CDR3 is 15 residues.

This clonotype was observed at least ten times. The chain combines TRBV28 with TRBJ2-2; D is undetermined. The CDR3 totals 17 residues. Per germline, CDR1 MDHEN and CDR2 SYDVKM. Between the trimmed V and J ends, which lost 3 bases and 5 bases, there was a span of 19 bases. The DNA for the CDR3 is TGTGCCAGCAGTTTTTCCCCTTCATTCCTAGTGACCGGGGAGCTGTTTTTT. It yields the protein CASSFSPSFLVTGELFF.